This T cell receptor (beta chain) comes out of a study of post-analysis software for immune sequencing data. Prepared libraries of TCR beta cDNA carried unique molecular identifiers. TCRdb re-analysed the PCR reads in MiXCR, keeping a single row per CDR3 protein. The repertoire holds some 890,000 distinct CDR3 sequences, with approximately 50% as singletons. Study-level results: TRBV5-6, TRBV5-1 and TRBV20-1 were among several TRBV segments more frequent in patients than controls. Same-batch preparations were strongly co-clustered by F measure.

The V gene lost 2 bases and the J gene lost 2 bases, with 16 bases spanning the gap. This CDR3 has 15 amino acids. CDR1 and CDR2 (germline): DFQATT, SNEGSKA (reference sequence). Concerning this clonotype itself: Antigen: not known.

The sample was blood. The sequence was collected from a girl under 18 with multiple sclerosis. The chain combines TRBV20-1 with TRBJ2-7; TRBD1 might be the D (5 bases). The CDR3 spells CSARTYRLTPYEQYF. As DNA, the CDR3 is TGCAGTGCTAGAACCTACAGGCTTACCCCCTACGAGCAGTACTTC.